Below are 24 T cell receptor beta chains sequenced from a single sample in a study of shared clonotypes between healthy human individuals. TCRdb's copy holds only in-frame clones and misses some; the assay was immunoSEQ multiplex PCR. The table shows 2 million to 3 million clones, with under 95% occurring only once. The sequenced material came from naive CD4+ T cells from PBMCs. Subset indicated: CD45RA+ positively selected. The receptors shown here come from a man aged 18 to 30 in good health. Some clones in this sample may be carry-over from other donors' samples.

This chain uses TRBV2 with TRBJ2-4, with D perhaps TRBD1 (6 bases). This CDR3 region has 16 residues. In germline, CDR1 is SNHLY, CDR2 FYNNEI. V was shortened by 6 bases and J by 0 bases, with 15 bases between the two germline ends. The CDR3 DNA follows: TGTGCCAGCAGCCCGGGGCAGGGGATAGCCAAAAACATTCAGTACTTC. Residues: CASSPGQGIAKNIQYF.

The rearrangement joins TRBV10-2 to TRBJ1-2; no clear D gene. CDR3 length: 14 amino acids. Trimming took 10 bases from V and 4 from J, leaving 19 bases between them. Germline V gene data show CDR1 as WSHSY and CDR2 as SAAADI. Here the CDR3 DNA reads TGCGCCACCCCACCCCAAAAAACGTCCTATGGCTACACCTTC. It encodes CATPPQKTSYGYTF.

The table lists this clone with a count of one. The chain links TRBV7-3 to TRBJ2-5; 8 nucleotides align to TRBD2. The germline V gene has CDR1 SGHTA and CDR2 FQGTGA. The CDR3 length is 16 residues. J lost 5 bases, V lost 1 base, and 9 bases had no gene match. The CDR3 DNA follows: TGTGCCAGCAGCTTAAACGGGAGGGCCAACGTCGAGACCCAGTACTTC. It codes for CASSLNGRANVETQYF.

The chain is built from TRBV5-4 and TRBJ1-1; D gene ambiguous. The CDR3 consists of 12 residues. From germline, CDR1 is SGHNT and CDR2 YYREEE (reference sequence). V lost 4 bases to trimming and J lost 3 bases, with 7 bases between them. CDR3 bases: TGTGCCAGCAGCGCCGGACACACTGAAGCTTTCTTT. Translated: CASSAGHTEAFF.

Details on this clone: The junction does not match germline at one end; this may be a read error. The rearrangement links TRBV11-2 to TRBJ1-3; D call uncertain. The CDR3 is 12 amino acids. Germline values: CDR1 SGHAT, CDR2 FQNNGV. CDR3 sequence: CASSPGPSLGSF. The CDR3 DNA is TGTGCCAGCAGCCCAGGTCCGAGCCTGGGGTCCTTT.

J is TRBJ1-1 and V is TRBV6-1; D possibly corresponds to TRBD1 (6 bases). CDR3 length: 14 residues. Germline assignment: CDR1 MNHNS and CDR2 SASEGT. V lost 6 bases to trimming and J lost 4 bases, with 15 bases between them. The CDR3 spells CASSLGGPATEAFF. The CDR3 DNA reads TGTGCCAGCAGCCTGGGGGGGCCGGCCACTGAAGCTTTCTTT.

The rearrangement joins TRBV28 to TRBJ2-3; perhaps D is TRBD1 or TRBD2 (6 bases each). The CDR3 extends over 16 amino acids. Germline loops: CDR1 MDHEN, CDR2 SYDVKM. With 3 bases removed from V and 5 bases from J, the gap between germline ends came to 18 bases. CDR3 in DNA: TGTGCCAGCAGTTTGATTCCATTGGGGGGCGGAGATACGCAGTATTTT. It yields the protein CASSLIPLGGGDTQYF.

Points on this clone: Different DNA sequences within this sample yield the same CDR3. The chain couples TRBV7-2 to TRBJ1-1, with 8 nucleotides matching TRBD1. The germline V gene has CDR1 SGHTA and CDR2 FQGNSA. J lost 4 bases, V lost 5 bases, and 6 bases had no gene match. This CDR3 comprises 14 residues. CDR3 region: CASSPGTGSTEAFF. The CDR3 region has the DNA TGTGCCAGCAGCCCAGGGACAGGAAGCACTGAAGCTTTCTTT.

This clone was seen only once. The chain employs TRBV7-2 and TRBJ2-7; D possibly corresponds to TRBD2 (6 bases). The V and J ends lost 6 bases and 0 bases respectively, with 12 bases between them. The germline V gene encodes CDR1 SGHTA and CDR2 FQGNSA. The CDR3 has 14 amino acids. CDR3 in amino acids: CASSRGSGSYEQYF. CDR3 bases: TGTGCCAGCAGTCGGGGTAGCGGCTCCTACGAGCAGTACTTC.

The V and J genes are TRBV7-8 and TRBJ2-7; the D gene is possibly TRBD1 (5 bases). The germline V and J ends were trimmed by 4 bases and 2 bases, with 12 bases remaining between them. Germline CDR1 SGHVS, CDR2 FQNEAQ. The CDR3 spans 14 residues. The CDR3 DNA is TGTGCCAGCAGCTCTGAGGCAGGGCCCTACGAGCAGTACTTC. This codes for CASSSEAGPYEQYF.

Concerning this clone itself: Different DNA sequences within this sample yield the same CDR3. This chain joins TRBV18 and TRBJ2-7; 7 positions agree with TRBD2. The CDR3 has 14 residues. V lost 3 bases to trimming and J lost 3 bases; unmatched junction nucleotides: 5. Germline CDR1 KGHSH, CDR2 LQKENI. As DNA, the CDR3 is TGTGCCAGCTCACCTGCGGGAGTAGGCTACGAGCAGTACTTC. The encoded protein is CASSPAGVGYEQYF.

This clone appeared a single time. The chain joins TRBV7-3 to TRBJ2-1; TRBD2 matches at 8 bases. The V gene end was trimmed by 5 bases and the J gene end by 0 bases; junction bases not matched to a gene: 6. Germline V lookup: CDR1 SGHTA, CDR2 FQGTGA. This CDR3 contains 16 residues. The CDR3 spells CASSQVAGSSYNEQFF. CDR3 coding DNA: TGTGCCAGCAGCCAGGTAGCGGGGAGCTCCTACAATGAGCAGTTCTTC. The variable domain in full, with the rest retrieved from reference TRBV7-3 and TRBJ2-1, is GAGVSQTPSNKVTEKGKYVELRCDPISGHTALYWYRQSLGQGPEFLIYFQGTGAADDSGLPNDRFFAVRPEGSVSTLKIQRTERGDSAVYLCASSQVAGSSYNEQFFGPGTRLTVL.

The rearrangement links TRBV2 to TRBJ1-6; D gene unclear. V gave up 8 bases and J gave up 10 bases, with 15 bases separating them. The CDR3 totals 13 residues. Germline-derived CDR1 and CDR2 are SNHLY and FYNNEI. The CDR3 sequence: CASVSDLGSPLHF. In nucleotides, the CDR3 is TGTGCCAGCGTCTCTGACCTCGGGTCACCCCTCCACTTT.

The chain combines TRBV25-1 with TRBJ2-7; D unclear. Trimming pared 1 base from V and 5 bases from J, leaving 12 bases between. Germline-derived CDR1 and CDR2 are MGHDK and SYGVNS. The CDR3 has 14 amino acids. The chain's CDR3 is CASSEWASTDEQYF. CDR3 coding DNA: TGTGCCAGCAGTGAATGGGCTTCCACGGACGAGCAGTACTTC.

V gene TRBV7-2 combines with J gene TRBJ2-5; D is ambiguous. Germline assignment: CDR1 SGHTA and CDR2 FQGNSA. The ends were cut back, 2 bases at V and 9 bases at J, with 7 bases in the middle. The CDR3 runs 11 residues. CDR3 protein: CASSLFRSQYF. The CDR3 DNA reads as TGTGCCAGCAGCTTATTCCGGTCCCAGTACTTC.

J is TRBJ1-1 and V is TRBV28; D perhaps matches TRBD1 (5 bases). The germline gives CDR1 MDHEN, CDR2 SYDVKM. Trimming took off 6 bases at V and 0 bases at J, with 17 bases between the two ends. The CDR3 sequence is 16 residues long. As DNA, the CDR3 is TGTGCCAGCAGCCGAGCCCGGGACCCTGTGAACACTGAAGCTTTCTTT. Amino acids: CASSRARDPVNTEAFF.

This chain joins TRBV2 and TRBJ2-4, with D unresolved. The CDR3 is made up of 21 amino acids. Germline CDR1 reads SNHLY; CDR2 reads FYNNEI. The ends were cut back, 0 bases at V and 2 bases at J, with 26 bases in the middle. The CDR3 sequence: CASSEALLGFWGGRTKNIQYF. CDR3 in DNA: TGTGCCAGCAGTGAAGCGCTTCTGGGGTTTTGGGGTGGGCGGACCAAAAACATTCAGTACTTC.

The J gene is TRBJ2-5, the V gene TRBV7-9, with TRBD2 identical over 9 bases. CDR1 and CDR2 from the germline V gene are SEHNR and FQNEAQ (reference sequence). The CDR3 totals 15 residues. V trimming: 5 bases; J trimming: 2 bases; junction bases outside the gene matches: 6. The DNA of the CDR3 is TGTGCCAGCAGCACTCTAGCGGGGTTACAAGAGACCCAGTACTTC. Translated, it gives CASSTLAGLQETQYF.

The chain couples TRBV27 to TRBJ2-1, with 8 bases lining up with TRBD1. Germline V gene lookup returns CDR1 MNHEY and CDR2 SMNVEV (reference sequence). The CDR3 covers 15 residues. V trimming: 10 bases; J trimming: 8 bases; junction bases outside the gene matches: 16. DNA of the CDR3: TGTGCCACCTCGAGTTGGAGGGCAGGGGGCGATGAGCAGTTCTTC. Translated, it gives CATSSWRAGGDEQFF.

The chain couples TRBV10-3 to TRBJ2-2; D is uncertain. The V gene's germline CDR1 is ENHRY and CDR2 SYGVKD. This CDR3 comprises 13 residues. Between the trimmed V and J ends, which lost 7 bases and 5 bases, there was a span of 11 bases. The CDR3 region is CAIKEIGTGELFF. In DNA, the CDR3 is TGTGCCATCAAAGAAATAGGGACCGGGGAGCTGTTTTTT.

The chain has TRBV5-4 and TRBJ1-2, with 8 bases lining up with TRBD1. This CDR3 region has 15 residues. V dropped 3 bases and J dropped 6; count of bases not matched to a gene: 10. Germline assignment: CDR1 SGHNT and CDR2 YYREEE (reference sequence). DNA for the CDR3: TGTGCCAGCAGCTCAAAACAGGGGGGTGATGATGGCTACACCTTC. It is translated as CASSSKQGGDDGYTF. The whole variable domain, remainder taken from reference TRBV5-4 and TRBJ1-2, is ETGVTQSPTHLIKTRGQQVTLRCSSQSGHNTVSWYQQALGQGPQFIFQYYREEENGRGNFPPRFSGLQFPNYSSELNVNALELDDSALYLCASSSKQGGDDGYTFGSGTRLTVV.

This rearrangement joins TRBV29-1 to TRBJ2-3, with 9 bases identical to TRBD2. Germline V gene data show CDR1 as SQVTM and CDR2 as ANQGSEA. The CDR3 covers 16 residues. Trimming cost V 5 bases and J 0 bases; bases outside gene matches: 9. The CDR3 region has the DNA TGCAGCGTTTCGGGCGGGAGGGAGTCTAGCACAGATACGCAGTATTTT. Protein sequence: CSVSGGRESSTDTQYF.

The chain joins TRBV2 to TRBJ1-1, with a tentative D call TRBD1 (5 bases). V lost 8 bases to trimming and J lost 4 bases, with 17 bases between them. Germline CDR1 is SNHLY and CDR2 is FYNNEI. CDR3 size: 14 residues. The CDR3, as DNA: TGTGCCAGCCTTGGGGGGTCGGGTGGCACTGAAGCTTTCTTT. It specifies CASLGGSGGTEAFF.

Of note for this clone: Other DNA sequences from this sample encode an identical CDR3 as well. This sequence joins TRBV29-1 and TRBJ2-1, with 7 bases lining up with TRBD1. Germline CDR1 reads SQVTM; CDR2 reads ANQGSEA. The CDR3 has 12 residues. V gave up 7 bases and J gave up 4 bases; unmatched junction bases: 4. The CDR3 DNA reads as TGCAGCGCTGGGGGACAGTACAATGAGCAGTTCTTC. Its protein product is CSAGGQYNEQFF.